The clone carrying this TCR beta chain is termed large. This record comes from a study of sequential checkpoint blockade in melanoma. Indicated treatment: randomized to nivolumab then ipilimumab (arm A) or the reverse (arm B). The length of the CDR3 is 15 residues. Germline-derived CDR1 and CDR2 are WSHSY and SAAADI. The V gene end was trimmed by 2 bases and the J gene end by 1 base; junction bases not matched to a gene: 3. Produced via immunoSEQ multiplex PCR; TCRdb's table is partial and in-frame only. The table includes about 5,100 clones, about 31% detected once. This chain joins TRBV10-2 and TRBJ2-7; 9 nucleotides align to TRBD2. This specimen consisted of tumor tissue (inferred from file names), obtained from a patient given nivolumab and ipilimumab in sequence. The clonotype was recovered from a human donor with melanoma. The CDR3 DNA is TGCGCCAGCAGTGAGGCCCTAGCGGGGTCCTACGAGCAGTACTTC. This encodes CASSEALAGSYEQYF.